The rows below give T cell receptor beta chains drawn from one sample of a study of cytomegalovirus exposure and HLA in healthy donors. The table came from immunoSEQ multiplex PCR; TCRdb's copy has only in-frame clones and leaves some out. This repertoire shows roughly 280,000 clones, about 75% found once; its top ten account for approximately 2.3%. Input material: PBMCs. These receptor sequences come from a female donor in good health and CMV-seronegative. Both conserved end residues are part of each CDR3. A D gene is named only where the DNA matches it firmly. Size tells how often a clone was seen (once, few, many) or the class of an expanded clone, and some rows leave it out.

clone_size	j_call	v_call	d_call	cdr3_aa	cdr3_nt
NA	TRBJ1-1	TRBV2	TRBD1	CASSLRDRGPMDTEAFF	TGTGCCAGCAGTCTAAGGGACAGAGGACCGATGGACACTGAAGCTTTCTTT
few	TRBJ2-3	TRBV7-3	NA	CASSLGIDTDTQYF	TGTGCCAGCAGCTTGGGCATAGACACAGATACGCAGTATTTT
NA	TRBJ2-7	TRBV11-2	TRBD1	CASSPPDRGFGYEQYF	TGTGCCAGCAGCCCACCGGACAGGGGGTTTGGGTACGAGCAGTACTTC
NA	TRBJ1-4	TRBV18	TRBD1	CASSPPGTGPGEKLFF	TGTGCCAGCTCACCACCGGGGACAGGGCCAGGAGAAAAACTGTTTTTT
NA	TRBJ1-4	TRBV11-2	TRBD1	CASSTQGQDLNEKLFF	TGTGCCAGCAGCACCCAGGGACAGGACCTTAATGAAAAACTGTTTTTT
NA	TRBJ1-2	TRBV5-1	TRBD1	CASSWDRGDYGYTF	TGCGCCAGCAGCTGGGACAGGGGTGACTATGGCTACACCTTC
NA	TRBJ1-5	TRBV4-1	NA	CASSQDRGYSNQPQHF	TGCGCCAGCAGCCAAGATCGGGGATACTCCAATCAGCCCCAGCATTTT
NA	TRBJ2-1	TRBV10-3	NA	CAISRGQGYNEQFF	TGTGCCATCAGTCGAGGGCAGGGGTACAATGAGCAGTTCTTC
few	TRBJ2-3	TRBV10-3	NA	CAITSGTDTQYF	TGTGCCATCACTAGCGGCACAGATACGCAGTATTTT
NA	TRBJ2-7	TRBV19	NA	CASSIWAGQHEQYF	TGTGCCAGTAGTATTTGGGCGGGACAGCACGAGCAGTACTTC
NA	TRBJ1-2	TRBV7-9	NA	CASSLGLGADGYTF	TGTGCCAGCAGCTTAGGGCTGGGGGCTGATGGCTACACCTTC
NA	TRBJ1-1	TRBV6-1	NA	CASSEVWVTGTEAFF	TGTGCCAGCAGTGAAGTTTGGGTTACGGGCACTGAAGCTTTCTTT
few	TRBJ2-3	TRBV2	TRBD2	CASSARTSGYTDTQYF	TGTGCCAGCAGCGCCCGGACTAGCGGGTACACAGATACGCAGTATTTT
NA	TRBJ2-2	TRBV13	NA	CASGGVHGRDGELFF	TGTGCCAGCGGAGGGGTACATGGGCGGGACGGGGAGCTGTTTTTT
NA	TRBJ2-5	TRBV15	NA	CATSREGRGRETQYF	TGTGCCACCAGCAGAGAAGGCAGGGGCAGGGAGACCCAGTACTTC
few	TRBJ1-5	TRBV7-2	NA	CASSLVGRGAKNQPQHF	TGTGCCAGCAGCTTAGTCGGCAGGGGAGCTAAGAATCAGCCCCAGCATTTT
NA	TRBJ2-2	TRBV5-5	TRBD1	CASSLLSQGANTGELFF	TGTGCCAGCAGCTTGCTTAGCCAGGGGGCGAACACCGGGGAGCTGTTTTTT
once	TRBJ2-7	TRBV6-6	TRBD2	CASSLLAGLTYEQYF	TGTGCCAGCAGTTTACTAGCGGGATTGACCTACGAGCAGTACTTC
NA	TRBJ2-3	TRBV6-4	TRBD1	CASSDGTGEADTQYF	TGTGCCAGCAGTGACGGGACAGGGGAGGCAGATACGCAGTATTTT
few	TRBJ1-4	TRBV2	TRBD1	CASSERAAQGSEKLFF	TGTGCCAGCAGTGAACGGGCAGCACAGGGGAGTGAAAAACTGTTTTTT